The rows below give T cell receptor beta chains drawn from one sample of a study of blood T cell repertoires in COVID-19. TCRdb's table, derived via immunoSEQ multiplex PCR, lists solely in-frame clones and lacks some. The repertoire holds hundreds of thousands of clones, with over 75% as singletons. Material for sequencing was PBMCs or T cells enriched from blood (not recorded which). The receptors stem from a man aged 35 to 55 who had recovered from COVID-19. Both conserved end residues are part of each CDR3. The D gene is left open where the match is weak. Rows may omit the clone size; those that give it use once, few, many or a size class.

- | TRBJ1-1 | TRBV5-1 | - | TGCGCCAGCAGCCCCATGGGGGGGATAGGCACTGAAGCTTTCTTT | CASSPMGGIGTEAFF
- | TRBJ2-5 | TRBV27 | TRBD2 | TGTGCCAGCAGTTCACTAGCGGGGGGACAAGAGACCCAGTACTTC | CASSSLAGGQETQYF
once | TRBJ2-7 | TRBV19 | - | TGTGCCAGTAGTCTTTTTGACGGACTATACGAGCAGTACTTC | CASSLFDGLYEQYF
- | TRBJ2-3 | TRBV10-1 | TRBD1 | TGCGCCAGCACAAGGACAGGGGACACAGATACGCAGTATTTT | CASTRTGDTDTQYF
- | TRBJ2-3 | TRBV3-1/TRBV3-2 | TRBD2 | TGTGCCAGCAGCCAAGGGCTGACTAGCGGGAGGGCAGATACGCAGTATTTT | CASSQGLTSGRADTQYF
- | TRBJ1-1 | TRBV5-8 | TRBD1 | TGTGCCAGCAGCCGACCGGGACAGGGGGAACTAAATGGAGCTTTCTTT | CASSRPGQGELNGAFF
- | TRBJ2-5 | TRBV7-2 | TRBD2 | TGTGCCAGCAGTCTCGGGCTAGCGGTAGAGACCCAGTACTTC | CASSLGLAVETQYF
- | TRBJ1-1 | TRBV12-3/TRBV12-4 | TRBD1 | TGTGCCAGCAGAAGACAGGGGGTGTTTGAAGCTTTCTTT | CASRRQGVFEAFF
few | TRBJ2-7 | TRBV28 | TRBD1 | TGTGCCAGCAGTTTTGGGACAGGGGTCGACGAGCAGTACTTC | CASSFGTGVDEQYF
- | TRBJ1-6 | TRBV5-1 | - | TGCGCCAGCAGCTTCGTTTCAGAATCCTATAATTCACCCCTCCACTTT | CASSFVSESYNSPLHF
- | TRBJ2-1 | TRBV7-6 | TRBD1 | TGTGCCAGCAGCTCAACACAGGGGGCGCCCGACAATGAGCAGTTCTTC | CASSSTQGAPDNEQFF
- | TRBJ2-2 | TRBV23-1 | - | TGCGCCAGCAGTCAAGGAAGTCCTAGCGTAAGGAGCACCGGGGAGCTGTTTTTT | CASSQGSPSVRSTGELFF
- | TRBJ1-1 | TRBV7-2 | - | TGTGCCAGCAGCCCCTTCGACGGACCGGGGGGTGAAGCTTTCTTT | CASSPFDGPGGEAFF
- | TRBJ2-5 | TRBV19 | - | TGTGCCAGTAGTATAGATGCCCAGAATCAGGGAGAGACCCAGTACTTC | CASSIDAQNQGETQYF
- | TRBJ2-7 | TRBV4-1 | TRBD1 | TGCGCCAGCAGCTTTTCCGGGACAGATAACTACGAGCAGTACTTC | CASSFSGTDNYEQYF
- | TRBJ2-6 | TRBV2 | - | TGTGCCAGCAGTCAGTGGACGGGGACATCTGGGGCCAACGTCCTGACTTTC | CASSQWTGTSGANVLTF
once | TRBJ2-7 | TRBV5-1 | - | TGCGCCAGCGGGGACGGAGGGGCCTACGAGCAGTACTTC | CASGDGGAYEQYF
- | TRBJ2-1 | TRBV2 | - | TGTGCCAGCAATGGACAACGCTCCTACAATGAGCAGTTCTTC | CASNGQRSYNEQFF
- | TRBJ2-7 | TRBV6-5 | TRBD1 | TGTGCCAGCAGTTACCGGGGACAGGGGCCCTACGAGCAGTACTTC | CASSYRGQGPYEQYF
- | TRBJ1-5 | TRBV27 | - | TGTGCCAGCAGTTTCCACAGGCTTCAGCCCCAGCATTTT | CASSFHRLQPQHF
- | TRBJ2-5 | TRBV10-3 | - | TGTGCCATCAGAGGCCACCAGCAGTCTAGAGAGACCCAGTACTTC | CAIRGHQQSRETQYF
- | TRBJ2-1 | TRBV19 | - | TGTGCCAGTAGTAACACACCCTACAATGAGCAGTTCTTC | CASSNTPYNEQFF
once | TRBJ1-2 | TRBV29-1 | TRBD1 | TGCAGCGTTGAGAGGACAGGGGTCGACTATGGCTACACCTTC | CSVERTGVDYGYTF
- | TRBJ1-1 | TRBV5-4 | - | TGTGCCAGCAGCTTAAGAGGAGGAAACACTGAAGCTTTCTTT | CASSLRGGNTEAFF
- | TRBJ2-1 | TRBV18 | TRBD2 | TGTGCCAGCTCTCAAGCGGGAGCAGGATCCTACAATGAGCAGTTCTTC | CASSQAGAGSYNEQFF
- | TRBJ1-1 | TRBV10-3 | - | TGTGCCATCAGGACAGCCTTTTCCACTGAAGCTTTCTTT | CAIRTAFSTEAFF
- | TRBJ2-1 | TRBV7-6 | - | TGTGCCAGCAGCTTAGGGGCGGGCAGGGGCAATGAGCAGTTCTTC | CASSLGAGRGNEQFF
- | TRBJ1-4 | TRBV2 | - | TGTGCCAGCACTGGAAGCGACGAGTATGAAAAACTGTTTTTT | CASTGSDEYEKLFF
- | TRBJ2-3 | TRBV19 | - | TGTGCCAGTAGTTCGGTGCCAGGGGCTTCTAGCACAGATACGCAGTATTTT | CASSSVPGASSTDTQYF
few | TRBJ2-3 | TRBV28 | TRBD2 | TGTGCCAGCAGTTTCCCTCTAGCGGGTTACACAGATACGCAGTATTTT | CASSFPLAGYTDTQYF
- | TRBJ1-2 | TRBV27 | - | TGTGCCAGCAGTTTAAGTCGGAACTATGGCTACACCTTC | CASSLSRNYGYTF
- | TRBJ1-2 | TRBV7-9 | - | TGTGCCAGCAGCTTATCGGCCACTGGAGGCTATGGCTACACCTTC | CASSLSATGGYGYTF
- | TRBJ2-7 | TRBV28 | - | TGTGCCAGCACCCTAGGGGGGGGCGACGAGCAGTACTTC | CASTLGGGDEQYF
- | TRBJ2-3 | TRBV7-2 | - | TGTGCCAGCAGCCCGGGTCTAAAAACCCCAGATACGCAGTATTTT | CASSPGLKTPDTQYF
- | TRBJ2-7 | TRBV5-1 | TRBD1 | TGCGCCAGCAGCTTGAGGACAGGATCTTACGAGCAGTACTTC | CASSLRTGSYEQYF
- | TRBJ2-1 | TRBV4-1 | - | TGCGCCAGCAGCCAGCGCGGGAATGGTTACAATGAGCAGTTCTTC | CASSQRGNGYNEQFF
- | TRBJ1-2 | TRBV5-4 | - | TGTGCCAGCAGCTTCCTTGATGGCTACACCTTC | CASSFLDGYTF
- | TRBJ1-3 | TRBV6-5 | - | TGTGCCATCAGGACTAGGGGTGGAAACACCATATATTTT | CAIRTRGGNTIYF
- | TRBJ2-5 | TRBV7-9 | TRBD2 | TGTGCCAGCAGCCTCGGGGGTAGCGGGAGAGGGACCCAGTACTTC | CASSLGGSGRGTQYF
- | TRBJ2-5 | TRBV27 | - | TGTGCCAGCAGTCAATTGGGACTTAGGGAGACCCAGTACTTC | CASSQLGLRETQYF
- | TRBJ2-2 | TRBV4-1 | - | TGCGCCAGCAGCCATCGCGGGGAGCTGTTTTTT | CASSHRGELFF
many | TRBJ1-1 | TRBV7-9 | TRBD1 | TGTGCCAGCAGCTTAGTAGTTTTTGACAGGGGGCGAACTGAAGCTTTCTTT | CASSLVVFDRGRTEAFF
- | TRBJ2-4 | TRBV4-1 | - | TGCGCCAGCAAGGGGGCCAAAAACATTCAGTACTTC | CASKGAKNIQYF
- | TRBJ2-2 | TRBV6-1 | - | TGTGCCAGCAGTGATGGACAGACGAACACCGGGGAGCTGTTTTTT | CASSDGQTNTGELFF
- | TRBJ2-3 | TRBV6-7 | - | TGTGCCAGCAGTTACTTGAGGTCCCGTAGCACAGATACGCAGTATTTT | CASSYLRSRSTDTQYF
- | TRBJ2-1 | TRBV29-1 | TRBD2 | TGCAGCGTGGGGGCGGGACTAGCGGGAGGGAATGAGCAGTTCTTC | CSVGAGLAGGNEQFF
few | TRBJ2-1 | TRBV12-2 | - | TGTGCAAGTCGCTTAGATCTGCGGGGGGGGCGCAATGAGCAGTTCTTC | CASRLDLRGGRNEQFF
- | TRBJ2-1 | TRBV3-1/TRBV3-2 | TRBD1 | TGTGCCAGCAGCCTGACAGGGGGCCCCTACAATGAGCAGTTCTTC | CASSLTGGPYNEQFF
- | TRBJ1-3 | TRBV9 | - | TGTGCCAGCAGCGTAGAGGAGGGATCGGCTGGAAACACCATATATTTT | CASSVEEGSAGNTIYF
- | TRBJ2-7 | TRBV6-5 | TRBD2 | TGTGCCAGCAGTCCCGGGACTAGCGAAGAGCAGTACTTC | CASSPGTSEEQYF
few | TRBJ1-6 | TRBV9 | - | TGTGCCAGCAGCAAAGCGCGTTTCGATTCACCCCTCCACTTT | CASSKARFDSPLHF
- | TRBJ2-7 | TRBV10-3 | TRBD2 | TGTGCCATCACCCCCGGGGGGGCGAGAGCGTACTTC | CAITPGGARAYF
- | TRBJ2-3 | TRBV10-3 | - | TGTGCCATCAGTGGTGGCAGAACCACAGATACGCAGTATTTT | CAISGGRTTDTQYF
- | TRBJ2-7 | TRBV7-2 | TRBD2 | TGTGCCAGCAGCACTGTAGCGGGAGCGGGCGAGCAGTACTTC | CASSTVAGAGEQYF
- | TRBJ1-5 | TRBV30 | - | TGTGCCTGGAGTGTGCTCGGGACTGGCAATCAGCCCCAGCATTTT | CAWSVLGTGNQPQHF
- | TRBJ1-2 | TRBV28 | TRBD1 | TGTGCCAGCAGACCCCTTGGGGACAGGGATTATGGCTACACCTTC | CASRPLGDRDYGYTF
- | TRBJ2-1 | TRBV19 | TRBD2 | TGTGCCAGTGGGGATTTAGCGGGAGTCCTTGACAATGAGCAGTTCTTC | CASGDLAGVLDNEQFF
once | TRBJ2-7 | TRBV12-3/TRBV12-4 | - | TGTGCCAGCAGTTTAGCAGGGAGAAACGAGCAGTACTTC | CASSLAGRNEQYF